These 10 T cell receptor beta chains share one sample of origin, sequenced in a study of CD8 T cells in Susac syndrome (dated by TCRdb to about 2019). Libraries were prepared through the immunoSEQ multiplex PCR assay. RNA was extracted using the RNeasy kit, and about 0.45 to 1 ug of the RNA was reverse transcribed with random hexamers. TCRdb reprocessing: public reads trimmed at Q25 with fastp, clones called with MiXCR, in-frame beta chains kept. Rows with a matching CDR3 protein are joined into one entry that keeps the most common DNA and genes. Present in this sample are 73,000 or so distinct CDR3 sequences, about 95% of which were seen just once. Around 0.4% of the sample is held by the ten biggest clonotypes. The sample was CD8+ T cells from PBMCs. The origin of the receptors is a human donor with multiple sclerosis.

The rearrangement links TRBV7-9 to TRBJ2-7; D unclear. Germline assignment: CDR1 SEHNR and CDR2 FQNEAQ (reference sequence). This CDR3 is 11 amino acids long. Trimming took off 5 bases at V and 2 bases at J, with 4 bases between the two ends. CDR3 in DNA: TGTGCCAGCAGCGCTCCCTACGAGCAGTACTTC. Amino acid sequence: CASSAPYEQYF.

The V call is TRBV27, the J call TRBJ2-3, with D perhaps assigned TRBD1 or TRBD2 (7 bases each). CDR3 length equals 13 residues. V dropped 8 bases and J dropped 2 bases, with 11 bases sitting between them. CDR1 MNHEY and CDR2 SMNVEV come from the germline V gene (reference sequence). The CDR3 DNA follows: TGTGCCAGCCAGGGGGGGATCACAGATACGCAGTATTTT. As protein: CASQGGITDTQYF.

The chain couples TRBV4-1 to TRBJ2-1; possibly TRBD1 for D (6 bases). Germline CDR1 is MGHRA and CDR2 is YSYEKL. Trimming shortened V by 2 bases and J by 0 bases, and 11 bases separated the two germline ends. There are 16 residues in the CDR3. This chain's CDR3 is CASSQQGQSSYNEQFF. CDR3 in DNA: TGCGCCAGCAGCCAACAGGGGCAAAGCTCCTACAATGAGCAGTTCTTC.

V gene TRBV29-1 combines with J gene TRBJ1-1, with a weak D call TRBD1 (5 bases). The V gene lost 0 bases and the J gene lost 8 bases, with 13 bases spanning the gap. The CDR3 has 13 amino acids. In germline, CDR1 is SQVTM, CDR2 ANQGSEA. CDR3 loop: CSVEDLGTLEAFF. The CDR3 region has the DNA TGCAGCGTTGAAGATCTTGGGACCCTAGAAGCTTTCTTT.

The chain combines TRBV7-2 with TRBJ2-2, with 8 bases that match TRBD1. CDR1 SGHTA and CDR2 FQGNSA come from the germline V gene. This CDR3 comprises 17 residues. Trimming took 10 bases from V and 0 from J; bases not matched to a gene: 13. CDR3 amino acids: CAITRDPGGSNTGELFF. The CDR3 DNA reads as TGTGCCATTACGAGGGATCCAGGGGGCTCGAACACCGGGGAGCTGTTTTTT. The complete variable domain, with remaining parts taken from reference TRBV7-2 and TRBJ2-2, reads GAGVSQSPSNKVTEKGKDVELRCDPISGHTALYWYRQSLGQGLEFLIYFQGNSAPDKSGLPSDRFSAERTGGSVSTLTIQRTQQEDSAVYLCAITRDPGGSNTGELFFGEGSRLTVL.

This chain uses TRBV20-1 with TRBJ2-7; D perhaps matches TRBD2 (5 bases). The CDR3 runs to 12 residues. Germline CDR1 and CDR2: DFQATT and SNEGSKA (reference sequence). V lost 1 base and J lost 9, with 13 bases in between. CDR3 sequence reads: CSARAEGWGQYF. CDR3 bases: TGCAGTGCTAGAGCCGAGGGTTGGGGGCAGTACTTC.

The genes are TRBV27 and TRBJ1-2, with TRBD1 matching 11 bases. Germline trimming cut 1 base from V and 2 bases from J; bases unmatched to any gene: 6. The CDR3 has 17 amino acids. Germline CDR1 is MNHEY and CDR2 is SMNVEV (reference sequence). As DNA, the CDR3 is TGTGCCAGCAGTTTATTGCCCGGGACAGGGGGGAACTATGGCTACACCTTC. Translation: CASSLLPGTGGNYGYTF.

Written as DNA, the CDR3 is TGTGCCAGCAGCTTCCTGAGTTATGAAAAAGAGACCCAGTACTTC. It specifies CASSFLSYEKETQYF. The V and J genes are TRBV13 and TRBJ2-5; D unresolved. The ends were cut back, 3 bases at V and 3 bases at J, with 14 bases in the middle. The CDR3 is 15 residues long. Germline V gene sequence: CDR1 PRHDT, CDR2 FYEKMQ (reference sequence). Variable domain in full (rest from reference TRBV13 and TRBJ2-5): AAGVIQSPRHLIKEKRETATLKCYPIPRHDTVYWYQQGPGQDPQFLISFYEKMQSDKGSIPDRFSAQQFSDYHSELNMSSLELGDSALYFCASSFLSYEKETQYFGPGTRLLVL.

The chain employs TRBV7-9 and TRBJ1-3; D may be TRBD1 (5 bases). Germline lookup yields CDR1 SEHNR and CDR2 FQNEAQ (reference sequence). V lost 4 bases and J 4 bases, leaving 23 bases between the germline ends. This CDR3 spans 18 amino acids. The CDR3 sequence: CASSYRGTRTELGNTIYF. In DNA form, the CDR3 reads TGTGCCAGCAGCTACCGCGGGACCCGGACCGAGCTAGGAAACACCATATATTTT.

The V and J genes are TRBV2 and TRBJ1-1; D call uncertain. The V end lost 7 bases, the J end lost 0 bases, and 15 bases lay between the germline ends. This CDR3 spans 15 amino acids. Germline CDR1 and CDR2: SNHLY and FYNNEI. The CDR3 DNA is TGTGCCAGCACTGACCCGACTCTTTTGAACACTGAAGCTTTCTTT. Translated, it gives CASTDPTLLNTEAFF.